The following is a T cell receptor beta chain sequence with its context. This entry comes from a study of blood T cell repertoires in COVID-19. CDR1 is SGHTA and CDR2 is FQGNSA in the germline V gene. The CDR3 covers 16 residues. V was pared by 5 bases and J by 4 bases, with 9 bases of the junction left unmatched. Study processing details: The authors estimated nucleated cell counts from reference gene primer amplification. Some clones are missing from TCRdb's copy, which holds only in-frame ones; the method was immunoSEQ multiplex PCR. Clone size and the V and J calls come from that table; the DNA yielded D and trimming. This sample yields over 200,000 clones, of which around 88% are seen a single time; approximately 5.4% belongs to the top ten.

J is TRBJ2-5 and V is TRBV7-2; TRBD1 matches at 11 bases. The receptor comes from a man aged 80 or over with acute or convalescent COVID-19. Sequencing was done on a sample of peripheral blood. DNA for the CDR3: TGTGCCAGCAGCCTCTCAGGGACAGGGGGAATAGAGACCCAGTACTTC. Protein product: CASSLSGTGGIETQYF.